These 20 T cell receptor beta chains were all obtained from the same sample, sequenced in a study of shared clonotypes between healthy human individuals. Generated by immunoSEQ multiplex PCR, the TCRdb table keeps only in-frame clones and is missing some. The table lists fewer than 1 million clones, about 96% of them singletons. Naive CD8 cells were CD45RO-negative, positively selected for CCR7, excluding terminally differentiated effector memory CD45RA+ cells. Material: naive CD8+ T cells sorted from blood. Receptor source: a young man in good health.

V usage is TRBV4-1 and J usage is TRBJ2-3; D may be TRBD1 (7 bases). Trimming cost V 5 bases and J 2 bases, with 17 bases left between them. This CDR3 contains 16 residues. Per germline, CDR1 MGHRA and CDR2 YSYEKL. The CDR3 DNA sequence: TGCGCCAGCAGCGGAGGGGCAGGGGGTCCCACAGATACGCAGTATTTT. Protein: CASSGGAGGPTDTQYF.

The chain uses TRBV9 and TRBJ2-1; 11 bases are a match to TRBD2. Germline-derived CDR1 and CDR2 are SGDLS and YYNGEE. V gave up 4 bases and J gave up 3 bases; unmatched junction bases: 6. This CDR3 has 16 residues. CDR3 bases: TGTGCCAGCAGCCCCTTAGCGGGAGGGTTCTACAATGAGCAGTTCTTC. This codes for CASSPLAGGFYNEQFF.

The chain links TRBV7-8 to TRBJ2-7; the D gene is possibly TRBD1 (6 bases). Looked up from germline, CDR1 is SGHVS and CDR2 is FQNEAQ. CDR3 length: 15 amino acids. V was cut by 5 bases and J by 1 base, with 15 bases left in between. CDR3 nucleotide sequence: TGTGCCAGCAGCAAAGGTGGGACATCATCCTACGAGCAGTACTTC. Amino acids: CASSKGGTSSYEQYF.

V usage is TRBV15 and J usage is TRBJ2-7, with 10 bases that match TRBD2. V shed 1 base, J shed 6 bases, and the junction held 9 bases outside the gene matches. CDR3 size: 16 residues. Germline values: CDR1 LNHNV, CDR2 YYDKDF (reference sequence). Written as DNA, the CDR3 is TGTGCCACCAGCAGAGTAGGGCTAGCGGGAGTTGGCGAGCAGTACTTC. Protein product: CATSRVGLAGVGEQYF.

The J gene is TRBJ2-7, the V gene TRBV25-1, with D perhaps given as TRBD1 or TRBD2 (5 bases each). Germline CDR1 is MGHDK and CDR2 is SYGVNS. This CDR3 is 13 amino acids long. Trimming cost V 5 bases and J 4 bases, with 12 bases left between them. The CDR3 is CASSPGDAYEQYF. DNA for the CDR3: TGTGCCAGCAGTCCCGGGGACGCGTACGAGCAGTACTTC.

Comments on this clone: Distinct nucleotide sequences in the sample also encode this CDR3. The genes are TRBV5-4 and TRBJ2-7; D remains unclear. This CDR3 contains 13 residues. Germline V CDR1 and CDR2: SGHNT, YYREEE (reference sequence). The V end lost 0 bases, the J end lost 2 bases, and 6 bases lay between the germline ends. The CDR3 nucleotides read TGTGCCAGCAGCTTGGACAGACCCTACGAGCAGTACTTC. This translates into CASSLDRPYEQYF.

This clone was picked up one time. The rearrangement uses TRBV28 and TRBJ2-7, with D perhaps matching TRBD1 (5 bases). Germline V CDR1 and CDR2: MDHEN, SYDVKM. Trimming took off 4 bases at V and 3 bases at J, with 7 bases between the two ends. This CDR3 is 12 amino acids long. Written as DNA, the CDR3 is TGTGCCAGCAGTTCAGGGTACTACGAGCAGTACTTC. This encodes CASSSGYYEQYF.

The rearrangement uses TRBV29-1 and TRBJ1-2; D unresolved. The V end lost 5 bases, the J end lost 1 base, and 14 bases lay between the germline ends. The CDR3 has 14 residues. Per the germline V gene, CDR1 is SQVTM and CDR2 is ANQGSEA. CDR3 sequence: CSVPAPNYNYGYTF. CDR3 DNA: TGCAGCGTTCCTGCTCCGAATTATAACTATGGCTACACCTTC.

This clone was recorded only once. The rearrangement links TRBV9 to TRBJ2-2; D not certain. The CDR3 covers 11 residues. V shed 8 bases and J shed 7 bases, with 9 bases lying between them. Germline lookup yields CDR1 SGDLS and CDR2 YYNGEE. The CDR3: CASLGGGELFF. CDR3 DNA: TGTGCCAGTTTAGGTGGCGGGGAGCTGTTTTTT.

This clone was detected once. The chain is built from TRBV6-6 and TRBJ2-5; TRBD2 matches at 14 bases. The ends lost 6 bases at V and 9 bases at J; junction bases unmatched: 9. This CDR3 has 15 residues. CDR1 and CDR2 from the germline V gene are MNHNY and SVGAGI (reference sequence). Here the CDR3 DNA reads TGTGCCAGCAGCCTACCGGGACTAGCGGGAGCGGCCCAGTACTTC. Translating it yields CASSLPGLAGAAQYF.

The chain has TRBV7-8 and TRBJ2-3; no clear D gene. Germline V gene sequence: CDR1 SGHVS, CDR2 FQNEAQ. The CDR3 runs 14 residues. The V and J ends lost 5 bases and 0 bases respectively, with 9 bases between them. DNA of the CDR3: TGTGCCAGCAGCGTTGGAGCTAGCACAGATACGCAGTATTTT. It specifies CASSVGASTDTQYF.

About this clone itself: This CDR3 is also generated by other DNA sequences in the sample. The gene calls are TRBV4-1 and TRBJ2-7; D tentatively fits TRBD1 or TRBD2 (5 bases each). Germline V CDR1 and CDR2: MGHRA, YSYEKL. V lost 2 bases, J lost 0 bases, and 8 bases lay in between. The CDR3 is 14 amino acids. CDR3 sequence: CASSQRDGSYEQYF. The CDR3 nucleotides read TGCGCCAGCAGCCAACGGGACGGCTCCTACGAGCAGTACTTC.

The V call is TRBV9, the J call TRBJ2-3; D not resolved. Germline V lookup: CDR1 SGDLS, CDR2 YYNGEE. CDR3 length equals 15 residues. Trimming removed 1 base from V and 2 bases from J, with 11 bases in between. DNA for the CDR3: TGTGCCAGCAGCGTAATACCCAGTAACACAGATACGCAGTATTTT. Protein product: CASSVIPSNTDTQYF.

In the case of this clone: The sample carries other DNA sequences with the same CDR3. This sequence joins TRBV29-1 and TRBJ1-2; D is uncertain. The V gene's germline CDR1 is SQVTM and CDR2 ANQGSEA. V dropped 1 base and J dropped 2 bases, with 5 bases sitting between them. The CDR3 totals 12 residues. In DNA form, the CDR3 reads TGCAGCGTTGAAGGCAGAAACTATGGCTACACCTTC. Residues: CSVEGRNYGYTF.

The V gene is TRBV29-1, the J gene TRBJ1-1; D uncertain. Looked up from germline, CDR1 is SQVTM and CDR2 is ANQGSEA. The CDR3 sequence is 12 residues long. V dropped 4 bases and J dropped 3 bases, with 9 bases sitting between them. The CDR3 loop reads CSVGFDYTEAFF. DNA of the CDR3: TGCAGCGTTGGGTTCGATTACACTGAAGCTTTCTTT.

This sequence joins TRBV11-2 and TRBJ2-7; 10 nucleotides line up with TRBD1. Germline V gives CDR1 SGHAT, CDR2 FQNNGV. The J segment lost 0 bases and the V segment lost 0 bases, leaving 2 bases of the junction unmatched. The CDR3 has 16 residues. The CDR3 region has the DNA TGTGCCAGCAGCTTAGAGGGGACAGGGGCCTCCTACGAGCAGTACTTC. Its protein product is CASSLEGTGASYEQYF. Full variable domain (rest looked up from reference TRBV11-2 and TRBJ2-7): EAGVAQSPRYKIIEKRQSVAFWCNPISGHATLYWYQQILGQGPKLLIQFQNNGVVDDSQLPKDRFSAERLKGVDSTLKIQPAKLEDSAVYLCASSLEGTGASYEQYFGPGTRLTVT.

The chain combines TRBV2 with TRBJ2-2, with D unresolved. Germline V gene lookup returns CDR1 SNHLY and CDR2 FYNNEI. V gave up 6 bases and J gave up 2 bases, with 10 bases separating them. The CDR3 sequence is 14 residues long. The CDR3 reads CASRVGPNTGELFF. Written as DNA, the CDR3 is TGTGCCAGCAGAGTTGGGCCAAACACCGGGGAGCTGTTTTTT.

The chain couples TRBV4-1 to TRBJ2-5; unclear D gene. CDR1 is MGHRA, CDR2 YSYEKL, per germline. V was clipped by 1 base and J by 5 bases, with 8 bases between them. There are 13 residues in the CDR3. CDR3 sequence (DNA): TGCGCCAGCAGCCAAGTAGCCCAGGAGACCCAGTACTTC. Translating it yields CASSQVAQETQYF.

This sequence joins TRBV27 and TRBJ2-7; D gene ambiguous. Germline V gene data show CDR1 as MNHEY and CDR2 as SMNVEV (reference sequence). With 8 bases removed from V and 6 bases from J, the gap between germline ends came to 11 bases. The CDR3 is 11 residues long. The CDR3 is CASGSGPEQYF. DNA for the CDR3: TGTGCCAGCGGCTCTGGGCCCGAGCAGTACTTC.

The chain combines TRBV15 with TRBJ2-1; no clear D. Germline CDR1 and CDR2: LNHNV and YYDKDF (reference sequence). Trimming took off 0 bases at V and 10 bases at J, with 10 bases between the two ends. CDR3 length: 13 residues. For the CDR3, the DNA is TGTGCCACCAGCAGAGAGAGGTGGGCCGAGCAGTTCTTC. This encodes CATSRERWAEQFF.